This is a list of T cell receptor beta chains from one sample in a study of vaccination and CD4 T cells after COVID-19. MiXCR, applied by TCRdb to the PCR reads, yields one record per CDR3 protein. The sample shows about 36,000 distinct CDR3 sequences, 36% of them seen only once. The sequences come from CD4+ T cells from blood, collected about 7 months after SARS-CoV-2 vaccination. The receptors were gathered from a human donor who had recovered from COVID-19. Both conserved end residues are part of each CDR3. A D gene is named only where the DNA matches it firmly. Clone sizes are given selectively: once, few, many, or a class where the clone is expanded.

>TRBV7-8|TRBJ2-7|NA|NA
CASSLGGYGYEQYF
TGTGCCAGCAGCTTAGGAGGGTATGGCTACGAGCAGTACTTC
>TRBV20-1|TRBJ2-1|NA|TRBD1
CSARQGPQHF
TGCAGTGCGAGACAGGGTCCTCAGCACTTC
>TRBV7-9|TRBJ2-7|NA|NA
CASSLRTQNYEQYF
TGTGCCAGCAGCTTAAGGACACAAAACTACGAGCAGTACTTC
>TRBV20-1|TRBJ2-3|few|TRBD1
CSASTTKGAFGTDTQYF
TGCAGTGCTAGTACTACCAAGGGGGCTTTCGGCACAGATACGCAGTATTTT
>TRBV27|TRBJ1-6|few|NA
CASSLGGNSPLHF
TGTGCCAGCAGTTTGGGCGGTAATTCACCCCTCCACTTT
>TRBV6-2/TRBV6-3|TRBJ1-2|few|NA
CASSDPPGAYTF
TGTGCCAGCAGTGACCCCCCAGGGGCCTACACCTTC
>TRBV29-1|TRBJ1-1|few|NA
CSVQRDTEAFF
TGCAGCGTTCAAAGGGACACTGAAGCTTTCTTT
>TRBV7-6|TRBJ1-1|NA|NA
CASSPGTRNTEAFF
TGTGCCAGCAGCCCCGGGACAAGGAACACTGAAGCTTTCTTT
>TRBV6-2/TRBV6-3|TRBJ2-1|NA|TRBD2
CASSSSGRVWEQFF
TGTGCCAGCAGTTCTAGCGGGAGGGTGTGGGAGCAGTTCTTC
>TRBV7-2|TRBJ2-3|NA|NA
CASRDNGGFAQYF
TGTGCCAGCAGAGATAATGGGGGGTTCGCGCAGTATTTT
>TRBV6-4|TRBJ1-5|NA|NA
CASSDSPGSGQPQHF
TGTGCCAGCAGTGACTCGCCTGGTTCCGGTCAGCCCCAGCATTTT
>TRBV2|TRBJ2-5|NA|TRBD2
CASRPDSGRGETQYF
TGTGCCAGCAGACCCGATAGCGGGAGAGGAGAGACCCAGTACTTC
>TRBV10-3|TRBJ2-7|NA|TRBD2
CAISDSGGSYEQYF
TGTGCCATCAGTGACTCGGGGGGCTCCTACGAGCAGTACTTC
>TRBV6-1|TRBJ2-5|NA|NA
CASSQGTSGMFGLGETQYF
TGTGCCAGCAGCCAGGGGACAAGCGGGATGTTTGGTCTTGGTGAGACCCAGTACTTC
>TRBV18|TRBJ2-7|few|NA
CASSPRSVSSNEQYF
TGTGCCAGCTCACCACGAAGCGTATCTTCCAACGAGCAGTACTTC
>TRBV19|TRBJ1-5|NA|NA
CASSLSPSYSNQPQHF
TGTGCCAGTTCTCTCTCTCCCTCTTATAGCAATCAGCCCCAGCATTTT
>TRBV7-8|TRBJ2-7|NA|NA
CASSLVDSYEQYF
TGTGCCAGCAGCCTAGTGGACTCCTACGAGCAGTACTTC
>TRBV20-1|TRBJ2-5|NA|NA
CSASDQSNQETQYF
TGCAGTGCTAGCGATCAGAGCAACCAAGAGACCCAGTACTTC
>TRBV7-8|TRBJ1-5|NA|NA
CASSFRQMSQPQHF
TGTGCCAGCAGCTTCCGACAGATGTCTCAGCCCCAGCATTTT
>TRBV7-9|TRBJ2-7|few|NA
CASSFDGYEQYF
TGTGCCAGCAGCTTCGACGGCTACGAGCAGTACTTC
>TRBV30|TRBJ2-5|NA|NA
CAWRGQETQYF
TGTGCCTGGAGGGGCCAAGAGACCCAGTACTTC
>TRBV20-1|TRBJ2-1|NA|NA
CSAYTFPGSSYNEQFF
TGCAGTGCTTATACCTTTCCGGGTAGCTCCTACAATGAGCAGTTCTTC